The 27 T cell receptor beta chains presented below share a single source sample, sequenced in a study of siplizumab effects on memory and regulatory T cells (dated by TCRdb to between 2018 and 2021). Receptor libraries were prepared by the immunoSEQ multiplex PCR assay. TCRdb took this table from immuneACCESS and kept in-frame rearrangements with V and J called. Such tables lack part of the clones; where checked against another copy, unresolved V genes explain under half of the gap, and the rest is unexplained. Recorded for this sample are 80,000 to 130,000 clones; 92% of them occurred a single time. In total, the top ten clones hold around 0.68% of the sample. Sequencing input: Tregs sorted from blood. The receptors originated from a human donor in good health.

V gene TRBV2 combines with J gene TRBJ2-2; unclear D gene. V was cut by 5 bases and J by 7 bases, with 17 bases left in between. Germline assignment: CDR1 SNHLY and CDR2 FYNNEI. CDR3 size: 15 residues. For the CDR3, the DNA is TGTGCCAGCAGTAATAGACCTACGTTTAGCGGGGAGCTGTTTTTT. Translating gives CASSNRPTFSGELFF.

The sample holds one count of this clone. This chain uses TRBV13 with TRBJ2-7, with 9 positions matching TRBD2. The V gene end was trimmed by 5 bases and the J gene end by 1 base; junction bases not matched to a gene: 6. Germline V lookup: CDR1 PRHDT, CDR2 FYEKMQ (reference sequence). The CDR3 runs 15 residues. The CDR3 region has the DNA TGTGCCAGCAGCCGCCTTAGCGGGGGATCCTACGAGCAGTACTTC. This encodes CASSRLSGGSYEQYF.

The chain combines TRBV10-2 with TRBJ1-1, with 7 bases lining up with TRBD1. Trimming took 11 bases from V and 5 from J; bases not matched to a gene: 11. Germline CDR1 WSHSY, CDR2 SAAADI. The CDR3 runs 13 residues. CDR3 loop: CALSQGRGTEAFF. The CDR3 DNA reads TGCGCCTTATCACAGGGGCGTGGAACTGAAGCTTTCTTT.

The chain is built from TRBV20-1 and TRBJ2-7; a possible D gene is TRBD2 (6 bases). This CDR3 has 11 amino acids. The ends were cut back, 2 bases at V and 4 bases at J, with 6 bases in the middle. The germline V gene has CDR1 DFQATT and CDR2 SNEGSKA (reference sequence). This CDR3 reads CSARSGYEQYF. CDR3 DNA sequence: TGCAGTGCTAGAAGCGGGTACGAGCAGTACTTC.

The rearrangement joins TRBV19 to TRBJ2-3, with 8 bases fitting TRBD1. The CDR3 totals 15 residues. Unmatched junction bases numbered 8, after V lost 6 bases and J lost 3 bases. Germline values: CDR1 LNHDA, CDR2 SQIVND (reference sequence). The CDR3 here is CASRLRQGNTDTQYF. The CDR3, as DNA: TGTGCCAGTAGACTCCGACAGGGGAATACAGATACGCAGTATTTT.

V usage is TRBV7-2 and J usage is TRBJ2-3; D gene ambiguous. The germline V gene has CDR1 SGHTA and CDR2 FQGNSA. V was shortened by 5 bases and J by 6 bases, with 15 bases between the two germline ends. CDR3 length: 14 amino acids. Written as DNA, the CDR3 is TGTGCCAGCAGCCCTGGGTTCCCTTGGGATACGCAGTATTTT. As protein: CASSPGFPWDTQYF.

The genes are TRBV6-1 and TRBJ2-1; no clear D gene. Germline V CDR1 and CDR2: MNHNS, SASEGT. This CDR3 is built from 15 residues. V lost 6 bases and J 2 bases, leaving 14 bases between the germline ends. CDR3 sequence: CASRPRTPTYNEQFF. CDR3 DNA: TGTGCCAGCAGACCCCGTACCCCTACCTACAATGAGCAGTTCTTC.

Written as DNA, the CDR3 is TGTGCCAGTATGGTGGACAGGGATTCCCCCGGGGAGCTGTTTTTT. As protein: CASMVDRDSPGELFF. The chain employs TRBV19 and TRBJ2-2; 8 bases match TRBD1. The germline V gene has CDR1 LNHDA and CDR2 SQIVND (reference sequence). CDR3 length: 15 residues. With 7 bases clipped from V and 6 bases from J, the junction kept 10 bases outside the gene matches.

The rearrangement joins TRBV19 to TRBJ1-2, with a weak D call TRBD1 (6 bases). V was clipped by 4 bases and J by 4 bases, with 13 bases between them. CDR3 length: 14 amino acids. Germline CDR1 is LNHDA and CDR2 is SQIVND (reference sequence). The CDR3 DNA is TGTGCCAGTAGTACCCCAGCGGACAGCTATGGCTACACCTTC. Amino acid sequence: CASSTPADSYGYTF.

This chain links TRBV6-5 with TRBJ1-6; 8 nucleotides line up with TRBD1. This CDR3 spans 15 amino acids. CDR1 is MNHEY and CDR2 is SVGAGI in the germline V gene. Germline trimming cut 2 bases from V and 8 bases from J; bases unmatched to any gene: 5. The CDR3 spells CASSYRGQAYSPLHF. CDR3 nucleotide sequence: TGTGCCAGCAGTTACCGGGGACAGGCTTATTCACCCCTCCACTTT.

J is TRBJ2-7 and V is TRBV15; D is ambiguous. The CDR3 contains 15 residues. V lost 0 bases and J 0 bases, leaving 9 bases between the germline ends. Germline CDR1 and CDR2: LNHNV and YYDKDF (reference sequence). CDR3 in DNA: TGTGCCACCAGCAGAGATTTGGCAGCCTCCTACGAGCAGTACTTC. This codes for CATSRDLAASYEQYF.

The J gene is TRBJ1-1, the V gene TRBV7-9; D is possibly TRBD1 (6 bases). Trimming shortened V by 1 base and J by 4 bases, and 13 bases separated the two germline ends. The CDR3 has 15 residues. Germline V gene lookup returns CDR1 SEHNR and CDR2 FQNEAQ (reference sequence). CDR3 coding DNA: TGTGCCAGCAGCTTAGGAATCAGGGGTGGCACTGAAGCTTTCTTT. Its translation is CASSLGIRGGTEAFF.

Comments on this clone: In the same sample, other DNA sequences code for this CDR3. The CDR3 DNA sequence: TGCGCCAGCAGCTTGGACGGTTCTAACTATGGCTACACCTTC. Translating gives CASSLDGSNYGYTF. The chain couples TRBV5-1 to TRBJ1-2; D is ambiguous. V was cut by 0 bases and J by 0 bases, with 6 bases left in between. Germline assignment: CDR1 SGHRS and CDR2 YFSETQ. This CDR3 comprises 14 residues.

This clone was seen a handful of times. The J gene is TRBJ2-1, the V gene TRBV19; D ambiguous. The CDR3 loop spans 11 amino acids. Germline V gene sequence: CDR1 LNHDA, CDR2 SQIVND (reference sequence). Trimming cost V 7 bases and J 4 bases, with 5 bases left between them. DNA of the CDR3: TGTGCCAGTACCTCTTACAATGAGCAGTTCTTC. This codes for CASTSYNEQFF.

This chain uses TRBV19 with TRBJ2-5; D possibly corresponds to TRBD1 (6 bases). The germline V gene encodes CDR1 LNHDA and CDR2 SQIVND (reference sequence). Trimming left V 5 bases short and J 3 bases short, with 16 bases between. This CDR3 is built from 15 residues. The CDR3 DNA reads TGTGCCAGTAGTGGCCTGGGGGCGGTGGAAGAGACCCAGTACTTC. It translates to CASSGLGAVEETQYF.

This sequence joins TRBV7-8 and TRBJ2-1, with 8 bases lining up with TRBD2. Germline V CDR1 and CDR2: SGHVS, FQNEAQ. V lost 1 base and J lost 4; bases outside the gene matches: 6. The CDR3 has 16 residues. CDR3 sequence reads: CASSLGVAGLYNEQFF. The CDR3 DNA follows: TGTGCCAGCAGCTTAGGAGTAGCGGGGTTATACAATGAGCAGTTCTTC.

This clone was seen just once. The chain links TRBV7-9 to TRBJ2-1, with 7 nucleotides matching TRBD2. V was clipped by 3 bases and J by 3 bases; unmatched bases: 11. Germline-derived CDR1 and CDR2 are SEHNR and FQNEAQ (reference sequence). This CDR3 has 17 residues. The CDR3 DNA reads TGTGCCAGCAGCTTTTTGCGTGGGAGGGGTAACTACAATGAGCAGTTCTTC. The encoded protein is CASSFLRGRGNYNEQFF.

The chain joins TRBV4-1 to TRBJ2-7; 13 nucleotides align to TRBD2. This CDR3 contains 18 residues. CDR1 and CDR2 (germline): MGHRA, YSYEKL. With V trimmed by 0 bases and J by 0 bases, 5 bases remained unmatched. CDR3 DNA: TGCGCCAGCAGCCAAGATAAGGGACTAGCGGGGATCTCCTACGAGCAGTACTTC. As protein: CASSQDKGLAGISYEQYF.

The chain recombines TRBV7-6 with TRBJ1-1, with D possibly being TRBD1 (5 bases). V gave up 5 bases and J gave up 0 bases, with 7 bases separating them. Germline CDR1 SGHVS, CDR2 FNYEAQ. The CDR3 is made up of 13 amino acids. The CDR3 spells CASSRDLNTEAFF. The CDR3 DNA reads TGTGCCAGCAGCAGGGACCTGAACACTGAAGCTTTCTTT.

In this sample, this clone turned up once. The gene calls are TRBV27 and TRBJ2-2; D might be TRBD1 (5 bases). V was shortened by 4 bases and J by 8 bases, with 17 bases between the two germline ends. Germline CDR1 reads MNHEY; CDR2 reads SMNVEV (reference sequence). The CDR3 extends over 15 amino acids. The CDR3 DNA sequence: TGTGCCAGCAGTTCAGGGCCCCTTAACGTTGGGGAGCTGTTTTTT. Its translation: CASSSGPLNVGELFF.

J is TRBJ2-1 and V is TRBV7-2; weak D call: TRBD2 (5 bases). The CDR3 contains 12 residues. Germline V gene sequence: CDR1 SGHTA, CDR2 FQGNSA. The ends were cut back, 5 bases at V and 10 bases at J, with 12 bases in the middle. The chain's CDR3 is CASSPRGAEQFF. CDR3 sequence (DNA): TGTGCCAGCAGCCCCCGGGGAGCGGAGCAGTTCTTC.

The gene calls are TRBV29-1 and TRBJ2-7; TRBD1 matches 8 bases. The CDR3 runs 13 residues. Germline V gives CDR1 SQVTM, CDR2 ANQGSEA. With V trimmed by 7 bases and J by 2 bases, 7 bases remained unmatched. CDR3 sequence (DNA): TGCAGCGCCGAGGACAGGGTGACCTACGAGCAGTACTTC. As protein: CSAEDRVTYEQYF.

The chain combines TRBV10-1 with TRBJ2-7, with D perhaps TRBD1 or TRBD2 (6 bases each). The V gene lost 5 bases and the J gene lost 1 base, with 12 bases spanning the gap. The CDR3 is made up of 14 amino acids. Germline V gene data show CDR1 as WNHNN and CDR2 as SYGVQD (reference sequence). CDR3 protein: CASSKGGSSYEQYF. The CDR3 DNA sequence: TGCGCCAGCAGTAAAGGGGGGTCTTCCTACGAGCAGTACTTC.

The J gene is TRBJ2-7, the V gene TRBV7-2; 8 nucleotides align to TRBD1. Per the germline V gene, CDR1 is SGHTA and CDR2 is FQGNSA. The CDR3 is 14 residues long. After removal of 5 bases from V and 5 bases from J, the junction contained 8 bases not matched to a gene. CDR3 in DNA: TGTGCCAGCAGCCCGAGGACAGGGACCGACGAGCAGTACTTC. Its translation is CASSPRTGTDEQYF.

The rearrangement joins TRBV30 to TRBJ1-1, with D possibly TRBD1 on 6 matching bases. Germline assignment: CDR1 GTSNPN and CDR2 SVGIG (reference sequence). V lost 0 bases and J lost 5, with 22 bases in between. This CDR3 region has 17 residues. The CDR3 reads CAWSVRGGLMRRTEAFF. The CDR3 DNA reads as TGTGCCTGGAGTGTACGAGGGGGTTTAATGCGAAGGACTGAAGCTTTCTTT.

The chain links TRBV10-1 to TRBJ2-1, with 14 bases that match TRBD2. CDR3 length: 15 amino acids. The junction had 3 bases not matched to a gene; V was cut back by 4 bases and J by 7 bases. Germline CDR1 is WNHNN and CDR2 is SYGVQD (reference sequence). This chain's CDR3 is CASSAGTSGSNEQFF. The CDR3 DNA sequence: TGCGCCAGCAGTGCGGGGACTAGCGGGAGTAATGAGCAGTTCTTC.

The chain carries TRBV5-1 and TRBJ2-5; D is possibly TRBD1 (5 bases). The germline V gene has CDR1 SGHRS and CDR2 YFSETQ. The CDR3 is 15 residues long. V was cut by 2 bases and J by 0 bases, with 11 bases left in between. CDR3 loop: CASSFRTPYQETQYF. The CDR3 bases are TGCGCCAGCAGCTTCCGGACACCGTACCAAGAGACCCAGTACTTC.